A selection of T cell receptor beta chains follows, all from one sample in a study of T cells in Graves' hyperthyroidism and ophthalmopathy. TCRdb processed the multiplex PCR reads anew with MiXCR; each CDR3 protein has one entry. The table has 250,000 to 300,000 distinct CDR3 sequences, roughly 13% seen once. Material: blood. These receptors came from a woman between 35 and 50 years old with Graves' hyperthyroidism. The CDR3 runs from the conserved cysteine through the conserved F or W. Fields, in order: V gene, clone size, D gene, J gene, CDR3 protein, CDR3 DNA. A D gene is named only where the DNA matches it firmly. Size tells how often a clone was seen (once, few, many) or the class of an expanded clone, and some rows leave it out.

>TRBV6-9|-|TRBD2|TRBJ2-5
CASSYGLAGGPGETQYF
TGTGCCAGCAGTTACGGGCTAGCGGGAGGGCCGGGGGAGACCCAGTACTTC
>TRBV28|many|-|TRBJ2-7
CASSSGEQYF
TGTGCCAGCAGTTCGGGCGAGCAGTACTTC
>TRBV6-5|few|-|TRBJ2-5
CASSYSPADTMGQETQYF
TGTGCCAGCAGTTACTCTCCAGCGGATACTATGGGGCAAGAGACCCAGTACTTC
>TRBV9|few|-|TRBJ2-1
CASSPRRAIDEQFF
TGTGCCAGCAGCCCCCGGAGGGCCATCGATGAGCAGTTCTTC
>TRBV4-2|few|TRBD2|TRBJ2-5
CASSPGRAFETQYF
TGTGCCAGCAGCCCCGGGAGGGCCTTTGAGACCCAGTACTTC
>TRBV14|many|TRBD1|TRBJ2-7
CASSPGTGGSYEQYF
TGTGCCAGCAGCCCGGGGACAGGGGGCTCCTACGAGCAGTACTTC
>TRBV5-1|-|TRBD1|TRBJ1-2
CASSTGQDYYGYTF
TGCGCCAGCAGCACGGGACAGGACTACTATGGCTACACCTTC
>TRBV24-1|many|-|TRBJ2-2
CATSDLYTGELFF
TGTGCCACCAGTGATCTGTACACCGGGGAGCTGTTTTTT
>TRBV4-1|-|-|TRBJ1-5
CASSLSWHGNQPQHF
TGCGCCAGCAGCCTCTCTTGGCATGGCAATCAGCCCCAGCATTTT
>TRBV2|few|-|TRBJ2-2
CASNIRETGTGELFF
TGTGCCAGCAATATTCGGGAGACTGGCACCGGGGAGCTGTTTTTT
>TRBV24-1|many|-|TRBJ2-1
CATSDRGRNEQFF
TGTGCCACCAGTGACCGTGGGAGGAATGAGCAGTTCTTC
>TRBV5-1|many|-|TRBJ2-5
CASSLYGQQETQYF
TGCGCCAGCAGCTTGTACGGACAGCAAGAGACCCAGTACTTC
>TRBV5-1|many|-|TRBJ1-1
CASSLGDGEAFF
TGCGCCAGCAGCTTGGGGGACGGTGAAGCTTTCTTT
>TRBV9|many|-|TRBJ1-1
CASSVVVNTEAFF
TGTGCCAGCAGCGTAGTAGTGAACACTGAAGCTTTCTTT
>TRBV7-2|-|TRBD2|TRBJ2-7
CASSLEDPGLADTRYEQYF
TGCGCCAGCAGCCTCGAGGACCCGGGACTAGCGGACACCCGTTACGAGCAGTACTTC
>TRBV24-1|few|-|TRBJ2-2
CATSDPAEAFTGELFF
TGTGCCACCAGTGACCCCGCAGAGGCCTTCACCGGGGAGCTGTTTTTT
>TRBV5-5|-|-|TRBJ2-5
CASSTQGPEAQYF
TGTGCCAGCAGCACCCAGGGGCCTGAGGCCCAGTACTTC
>TRBV20-1|many|TRBD2|TRBJ2-3
CSALGTRRTDTQYF
TGCAGTGCCCTAGGGACTAGACGCACAGATACGCAGTATTTT
>TRBV7-2|many|TRBD1|TRBJ2-7
CASSQGQLLYEQYF
TGTGCCAGCAGCCAGGGACAGCTTCTCTACGAGCAGTACTTC
>TRBV3-1|many|-|TRBJ1-1
CASSQVDRQAFF
TGTGCCAGCAGCCAAGTTGACCGCCAAGCTTTCTTT
>TRBV12-3/TRBV12-4|few|TRBD2|TRBJ2-1
CASGGLAYNEQFF
TGTGCCAGCGGGGGACTAGCGTACAATGAGCAGTTCTTC
>TRBV6-2/TRBV6-3|few|TRBD2|TRBJ2-5
CASSSAVGLAVNQETQYF
TGTGCCAGCAGTTCCGCCGTCGGACTAGCGGTAAATCAAGAGACCCAGTACTTC
>TRBV6-1|many|TRBD1|TRBJ2-5
CASSRVGTGARETQYF
TGTGCCAGCAGTCGAGTCGGGACAGGGGCGCGGGAGACCCAGTACTTC
>TRBV19|many|TRBD2|TRBJ2-5
CASSGPGLAGEYF
TGTGCCAGTAGTGGTCCTGGACTAGCGGGAGAATACTTC
>TRBV18|many|TRBD1|TRBJ1-1
CASTTSTGGSTEAFF
TGTGCCAGCACAACTTCGACAGGGGGTAGTACTGAAGCTTTCTTT
>TRBV6-5|few|-|TRBJ1-5
CASSYEGAWNQPQHF
TGTGCCAGCAGTTACGAAGGGGCATGGAATCAGCCCCAGCATTTT
>TRBV27|-|-|TRBJ2-5
CASSFLSEGQETQYF
TGTGCCAGCAGTTTTTTGTCCGAGGGGCAAGAGACCCAGTACTTC
>TRBV11-3|many|TRBD2|TRBJ2-1
CASRLLAGGVNEQFF
TGTGCCAGCAGACTATTAGCGGGAGGGGTCAATGAGCAGTTCTTC
>TRBV29-1|many|TRBD2|TRBJ2-1
CSVPHRGASAGGIWNEQFF
TGCAGCGTGCCTCACAGGGGCGCGAGCGCGGGAGGGATCTGGAATGAGCAGTTCTTC
>TRBV9|many|TRBD1|TRBJ1-2
CASSGPGTGLYGYTF
TGTGCCAGCAGCGGACCCGGGACAGGCCTCTATGGCTACACCTTC
>TRBV28|many|TRBD1|TRBJ1-2
CASSQTGGGDGYTF
TGTGCCAGCAGTCAAACAGGGGGCGGGGATGGCTACACCTTC
>TRBV3-1|many|-|TRBJ1-1
CASSHKSSTEAFF
TGTGCCAGCAGCCATAAGTCGAGCACTGAAGCTTTCTTT
>TRBV20-1|many|TRBD2|TRBJ2-1
CSARAPPGLAAYNEQFF
TGCAGTGCTAGAGCCCCCCCGGGGCTAGCGGCATACAATGAGCAGTTCTTC
>TRBV3-1|few|-|TRBJ1-3
CASSQARLGASGNTIYF
TGTGCCAGCAGCCAAGCGAGGTTGGGGGCTTCAGGAAACACCATATATTTT
>TRBV3-1|once|-|TRBJ2-7
CASSQERGRGAFFSYEQYF
TGTGCCAGCAGCCAAGAACGAGGCAGGGGGGCGTTCTTCTCCTACGAGCAGTACTTC
>TRBV28|many|TRBD2|TRBJ2-7
CASSQAASGRSVWYEQYF
TGTGCCAGCAGCCAAGCCGCTAGCGGGAGATCTGTGTGGTACGAGCAGTACTTC
>TRBV28|-|TRBD1|TRBJ1-4
CASTPIGTGRGENEKLFF
TGTGCCAGCACGCCTATCGGGACAGGGAGGGGTGAAAATGAAAAACTGTTTTTT
>TRBV7-9|many|TRBD2|TRBJ2-1
CASSYGLAGGNEQFF
TGTGCCAGCAGTTACGGACTAGCGGGAGGCAATGAGCAGTTCTTC
>TRBV7-2|-|TRBD2|TRBJ2-3
CASSLAVWDSGGSDTQYF
TGTGCCAGCAGCTTAGCGGTCTGGGATAGCGGGGGCAGTGATACGCAGTATTTT
>TRBV20-1|few|TRBD1|TRBJ2-7
CSAGGQGIYEQYF
TGCAGTGCGGGGGGACAGGGAATTTACGAGCAGTACTTC
>TRBV11-2|many|-|TRBJ2-2
CASSSLQGRSGELFF
TGTGCCAGCAGCTCCCTTCAGGGGCGGTCCGGGGAGCTGTTTTTT
>TRBV3-1|many|-|TRBJ2-4
CASSQRGAKNIQYF
TGTGCCAGCAGCCAAAGAGGTGCCAAAAACATTCAGTACTTC
>TRBV9|few|-|TRBJ1-5
CASSVDHSNQPQHF
TGTGCCAGCAGCGTAGACCATAGCAATCAGCCCCAGCATTTT
>TRBV28|many|-|TRBJ1-6
CASNADYNSPLHF
TGTGCCAGCAATGCAGACTATAATTCACCCCTCCACTTT
>TRBV10-3|many|TRBD2|TRBJ2-3
CAISEFGLDGDTQYF
TGTGCCATCAGTGAGTTCGGACTAGATGGAGATACGCAGTATTTT
>TRBV6-1|many|TRBD1|TRBJ1-1
CASSGETGPDEAFF
TGTGCCAGCAGTGGGGAGACAGGGCCCGATGAAGCTTTCTTT
>TRBV6-1|-|-|TRBJ2-7
CASRQGGVHEQYF
TGTGCCAGCCGCCAAGGGGGAGTGCACGAGCAGTACTTC